One TCR beta chain is described in this entry. Clones were read by immunoSEQ multiplex PCR, and TCRdb kept only the in-frame ones, dropping some. The sample includes about 110,000 clones, about four fifths of them seen just once. This sample is part of a study of blood T cell repertoires in COVID-19. Study at large: The origin of the acute and convalescent COVID-19 samples was the United States, Italy and Spain. From T cells, B-cell-depleted T cells, or PBMCs came the material, which was cDNA or gDNA.

V was trimmed by 5 bases and J by 3 bases, leaving 7 bases between them. Germline CDR1 MNHEY, CDR2 SVGAGI. This CDR3 is 12 amino acids long. The rearrangement links TRBV6-5 to TRBJ1-2; tentative D call: TRBD1 (5 bases). Sequencing was done on a sample of peripheral blood. The receptor was derived from a man in his 70s with acute or convalescent COVID-19. CDR3: CASSQGYYGYTF. The CDR3 DNA reads TGTGCCAGCAGTCAGGGATACTATGGCTACACCTTC.